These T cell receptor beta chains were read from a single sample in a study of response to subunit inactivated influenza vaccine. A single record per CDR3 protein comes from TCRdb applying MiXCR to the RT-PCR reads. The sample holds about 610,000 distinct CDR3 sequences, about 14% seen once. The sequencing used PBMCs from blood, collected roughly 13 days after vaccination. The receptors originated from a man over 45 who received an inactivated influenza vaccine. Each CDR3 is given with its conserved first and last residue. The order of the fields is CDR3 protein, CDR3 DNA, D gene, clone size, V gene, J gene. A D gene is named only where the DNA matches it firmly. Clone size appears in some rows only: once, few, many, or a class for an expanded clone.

CDR3aa: CASSPPVDRLSTEAFF; CDR3nt: TGTGCCAGCAGCCCCCCCGTTGACAGGTTGAGCACTGAAGCTTTCTTT; d_gene: .; abundance: .; v_gene: TRBV13; j_gene: TRBJ1-1
CDR3aa: CSGVYRGHTDTQYF; CDR3nt: TGCAGCGGCGTCTACAGGGGGCACACAGATACGCAGTATTTT; d_gene: TRBD1; abundance: .; v_gene: TRBV29-1; j_gene: TRBJ2-3
CDR3aa: CASSLTRGAGHEQYF; CDR3nt: TGTGCCAGCAGTCTCACCAGGGGGGCTGGGCACGAGCAGTACTTC; d_gene: .; abundance: .; v_gene: TRBV28; j_gene: TRBJ2-7
CDR3aa: CASTPPGTREQYF; CDR3nt: TGTGCCAGCACGCCCCCCGGGACACGCGAGCAGTACTTC; d_gene: .; abundance: few; v_gene: TRBV6-1; j_gene: TRBJ2-7
CDR3aa: CASSLDFRQQTGSTQYF; CDR3nt: TGTGCCAGCAGCTTAGATTTCAGGCAGCAAACGGGGTCAACGCAGTATTTT; d_gene: .; abundance: .; v_gene: TRBV11-1; j_gene: TRBJ2-3
CDR3aa: CASSLRDGTRTQYF; CDR3nt: TGTGCCAGCAGCCTAAGGGACGGTACTCGGACCCAGTACTTC; d_gene: .; abundance: many; v_gene: TRBV3-1; j_gene: TRBJ2-5
CDR3aa: CASSSGGLQETQYF; CDR3nt: TGTGCCAGCAGCTCCGGAGGCCTCCAAGAGACCCAGTACTTC; d_gene: .; abundance: many; v_gene: TRBV12-3/TRBV12-4; j_gene: TRBJ2-5
CDR3aa: CASSLGARDEQYF; CDR3nt: TGTGCCAGCAGCTTAGGTGCCAGGGACGAGCAGTACTTC; d_gene: .; abundance: many; v_gene: TRBV7-9; j_gene: TRBJ2-7
CDR3aa: CASESPEAFNQPQHF; CDR3nt: TGTGCCAGCGAGTCCCCCGAAGCCTTCAATCAGCCCCAGCATTTT; d_gene: .; abundance: few; v_gene: TRBV6-2/TRBV6-3; j_gene: TRBJ1-5
CDR3aa: CSVAPGAGDGEQYF; CDR3nt: TGCAGCGTCGCTCCCGGGGCAGGGGACGGCGAGCAGTACTTC; d_gene: .; abundance: few; v_gene: TRBV29-1; j_gene: TRBJ2-7
CDR3aa: CASSEGPGRNQPQHF; CDR3nt: TGTGCCAGCAGTGAAGGGCCAGGGCGCAATCAGCCCCAGCATTTT; d_gene: .; abundance: once; v_gene: TRBV2; j_gene: TRBJ1-5
CDR3aa: CASSQVPNNEQFF; CDR3nt: TGCGCCAGCAGCCAAGTGCCTAACAATGAGCAGTTCTTC; d_gene: .; abundance: many; v_gene: TRBV4-1; j_gene: TRBJ2-1
CDR3aa: CASSFGVMRDSYEQYF; CDR3nt: TGTGCCAGCAGCTTCGGAGTCATGAGGGACTCCTACGAGCAGTACTTC; d_gene: .; abundance: .; v_gene: TRBV7-8; j_gene: TRBJ2-7
CDR3aa: CSASLSSAGNQPQHF; CDR3nt: TGCAGTGCTAGCCTCTCCAGTGCGGGTAATCAGCCCCAGCATTTT; d_gene: .; abundance: .; v_gene: TRBV20-1; j_gene: TRBJ1-5
CDR3aa: CASSSGGGGPQETQYF; CDR3nt: TGTGCCAGCAGTTCAGGGGGGGGGGGCCCACAAGAGACCCAGTACTTC; d_gene: .; abundance: many; v_gene: TRBV12-3/TRBV12-4; j_gene: TRBJ2-5
CDR3aa: CASRGYRGTYEQYF; CDR3nt: TGTGCCAGCAGGGGGTACAGGGGCACCTACGAGCAGTACTTC; d_gene: TRBD1; abundance: few; v_gene: TRBV2; j_gene: TRBJ2-7
CDR3aa: CATSLAQGARETQYF; CDR3nt: TGTGCCACCAGCCTTGCTCAGGGGGCGCGAGAGACCCAGTACTTC; d_gene: TRBD1; abundance: few; v_gene: TRBV15; j_gene: TRBJ2-5
CDR3aa: CAWSAGVSYEQYF; CDR3nt: TGTGCCTGGAGTGCAGGGGTGAGCTACGAGCAGTACTTC; d_gene: .; abundance: .; v_gene: TRBV30; j_gene: TRBJ2-7
CDR3aa: CSARTGIGNSYEQYF; CDR3nt: TGCAGTGCTAGGACAGGGATTGGGAACTCCTACGAGCAGTACTTC; d_gene: TRBD1; abundance: .; v_gene: TRBV20-1; j_gene: TRBJ2-7
CDR3aa: CRLREGQLNTEAFF; CDR3nt: TGCAGGCTCAGGGAGGGACAGCTGAACACTGAAGCTTTCTTT; d_gene: TRBD1; abundance: few; v_gene: TRBV20-1; j_gene: TRBJ1-1
CDR3aa: CASSSGITTRRNTEAFF; CDR3nt: TGTGCCAGCAGCTCCGGGATTACGACCAGACGGAACACTGAAGCTTTCTTT; d_gene: .; abundance: few; v_gene: TRBV7-9; j_gene: TRBJ1-1
CDR3aa: CASSIYREKLFF; CDR3nt: TGTGCCAGCAGTATTTACAGGGAAAAACTGTTTTTT; d_gene: .; abundance: few; v_gene: TRBV28; j_gene: TRBJ1-4
CDR3aa: CASSPRPYNEQFF; CDR3nt: TGCGCCAGCAGCCCCCGTCCCTACAATGAGCAGTTCTTC; d_gene: .; abundance: .; v_gene: TRBV5-1; j_gene: TRBJ2-1
CDR3aa: CASRRLAGGHEQFF; CDR3nt: TGTGCCAGCAGGAGACTAGCGGGGGGTCATGAGCAGTTCTTC; d_gene: TRBD2; abundance: .; v_gene: TRBV11-2; j_gene: TRBJ2-1
CDR3aa: CASSPPGLAGVNNEQFF; CDR3nt: TGTGCCAGCAGCCCCCCGGGACTAGCGGGAGTCAACAATGAGCAGTTCTTC; d_gene: TRBD2; abundance: few; v_gene: TRBV9; j_gene: TRBJ2-1
CDR3aa: CASSSYGTSSYNEQFF; CDR3nt: TGTGCCAGCAGTTCATACGGGACAAGCTCCTACAATGAGCAGTTCTTC; d_gene: .; abundance: many; v_gene: TRBV12-3/TRBV12-4; j_gene: TRBJ2-1
CDR3aa: CAWSDNLREQYF; CDR3nt: TGTGCCTGGAGCGATAATCTTCGGGAGCAGTACTTC; d_gene: .; abundance: .; v_gene: TRBV30; j_gene: TRBJ2-7
CDR3aa: CASSPRGGLSYEQYF; CDR3nt: TGCGCCAGCAGCCCCCGCGGGGGCCTCTCCTACGAGCAGTACTTC; d_gene: .; abundance: few; v_gene: TRBV5-1; j_gene: TRBJ2-7
CDR3aa: CASSPMRSSGNTIYF; CDR3nt: TGTGCCAGCAGCCCAATGCGGTCCTCTGGAAACACCATATATTTT; d_gene: .; abundance: .; v_gene: TRBV7-2; j_gene: TRBJ1-3
CDR3aa: CASSFWDSGGPQHF; CDR3nt: TGTGCCAGCAGTTTTTGGGACAGCGGCGGGCCCCAGCATTTT; d_gene: TRBD1; abundance: few; v_gene: TRBV12-3/TRBV12-4; j_gene: TRBJ1-5
CDR3aa: CSARDQGGYSNQPQHF; CDR3nt: TGCAGTGCTAGAGATCAGGGGGGGTATAGCAATCAGCCCCAGCATTTT; d_gene: TRBD1; abundance: few; v_gene: TRBV20-1; j_gene: TRBJ1-5
CDR3aa: CATSESGQYTGELFF; CDR3nt: TGTGCCACCAGTGAGTCGGGACAGTACACCGGGGAGCTGTTTTTT; d_gene: TRBD1; abundance: few; v_gene: TRBV24-1; j_gene: TRBJ2-2
CDR3aa: CSARPADIRDTQYF; CDR3nt: TGCAGTGCTAGACCAGCGGATATCAGAGATACGCAGTATTTT; d_gene: .; abundance: .; v_gene: TRBV20-1; j_gene: TRBJ2-3
CDR3aa: CASRRTSGNTGELFF; CDR3nt: TGCGCCAGCAGAAGGACTAGCGGTAACACCGGGGAGCTGTTTTTT; d_gene: TRBD2; abundance: many; v_gene: TRBV10-1; j_gene: TRBJ2-2
CDR3aa: CASSNRRGGDEQFF; CDR3nt: TGTGCCAGCAGCAATCGGAGGGGGGGAGATGAGCAGTTCTTC; d_gene: .; abundance: few; v_gene: TRBV21-1; j_gene: TRBJ2-1
CDR3aa: CASSQKPGQQNTGELFF; CDR3nt: TGCGCCAGCAGCCAAAAGCCGGGACAGCAGAACACCGGGGAGCTGTTTTTT; d_gene: TRBD1; abundance: few; v_gene: TRBV4-1; j_gene: TRBJ2-2
CDR3aa: CSASPFQRGARVYEQYF; CDR3nt: TGCAGTGCTTCCCCTTTCCAGCGGGGGGCCAGGGTCTACGAGCAGTACTTC; d_gene: TRBD2; abundance: .; v_gene: TRBV20-1; j_gene: TRBJ2-7
CDR3aa: CSAPPAGTSVKDTQYF; CDR3nt: TGCAGTGCCCCCCCCGCAGGGACTAGTGTAAAAGATACGCAGTATTTT; d_gene: TRBD2; abundance: .; v_gene: TRBV20-1; j_gene: TRBJ2-3